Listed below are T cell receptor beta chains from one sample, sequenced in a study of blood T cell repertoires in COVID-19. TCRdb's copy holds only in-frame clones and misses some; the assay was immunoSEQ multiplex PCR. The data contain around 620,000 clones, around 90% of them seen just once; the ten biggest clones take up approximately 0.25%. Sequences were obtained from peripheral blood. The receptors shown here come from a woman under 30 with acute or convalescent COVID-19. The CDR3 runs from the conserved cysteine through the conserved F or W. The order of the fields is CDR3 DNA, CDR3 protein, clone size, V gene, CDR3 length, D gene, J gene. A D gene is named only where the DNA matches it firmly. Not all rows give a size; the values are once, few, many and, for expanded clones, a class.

cdr3_nt: TGTGCCAGCTTCCGAGTGAGCGAGCCATCCTACGAGCAGTACTTC; cdr3_aa: CASFRVSEPSYEQYF; clone_size: NA; v_call: TRBV6-5; cdr3_length: 15; d_call: NA; j_call: TRBJ2-7
cdr3_nt: TGTGCCAGCAGCAGGACAGGGAACAATGAGCAGTTCTTC; cdr3_aa: CASSRTGNNEQFF; clone_size: NA; v_call: TRBV5-4; cdr3_length: 13; d_call: TRBD1; j_call: TRBJ2-1
cdr3_nt: TGTGCCTGGAGTGTAGAAGGGGGCACTGAAGCTTTCTTT; cdr3_aa: CAWSVEGGTEAFF; clone_size: NA; v_call: TRBV30; cdr3_length: 13; d_call: NA; j_call: TRBJ1-1
cdr3_nt: TGTGCCAGTAGTATTACGGGAGTGAACACTGAAGCTTTCTTT; cdr3_aa: CASSITGVNTEAFF; clone_size: NA; v_call: TRBV19; cdr3_length: 14; d_call: NA; j_call: TRBJ1-1
cdr3_nt: TGTGCCAGCAGCCCAAGACAGGGGGGGATTGAAAAACTGTTTTTT; cdr3_aa: CASSPRQGGIEKLFF; clone_size: NA; v_call: TRBV9; cdr3_length: 15; d_call: TRBD1; j_call: TRBJ1-4
cdr3_nt: TGTGCCACCAGCAGAGCTCGACAGGGAAATTCACCCCTCCACTTT; cdr3_aa: CATSRARQGNSPLHF; clone_size: NA; v_call: TRBV15; cdr3_length: 15; d_call: TRBD1; j_call: TRBJ1-6
cdr3_nt: TGTGCCACCAGTGATCCCTCCGGGGAGGGGACCGGGGAGCTGTTTTTT; cdr3_aa: CATSDPSGEGTGELFF; clone_size: NA; v_call: TRBV24-1; cdr3_length: 16; d_call: TRBD2; j_call: TRBJ2-2
cdr3_nt: TGTGCCAGCAGTTCCCGACAGGGGGCCGGGACTGAAGCTTTCTTT; cdr3_aa: CASSSRQGAGTEAFF; clone_size: NA; v_call: TRBV6-5; cdr3_length: 15; d_call: TRBD1; j_call: TRBJ1-1
cdr3_nt: TGTGCCAGCTCACCTGGGGACAGGCCAACCTATGGCTACACCTTC; cdr3_aa: CASSPGDRPTYGYTF; clone_size: NA; v_call: TRBV18; cdr3_length: 15; d_call: TRBD1; j_call: TRBJ1-2
cdr3_nt: TGTGCCAGCAGCGGGACTAGCGGGGGGGCTGTTGAGCAGTTCTTC; cdr3_aa: CASSGTSGGAVEQFF; clone_size: NA; v_call: TRBV2; cdr3_length: 15; d_call: TRBD2; j_call: TRBJ2-1
cdr3_nt: TGTGCCAGCTCACCTGGTAGACAGGGCGAGCAGTACTTC; cdr3_aa: CASSPGRQGEQYF; clone_size: once; v_call: TRBV18; cdr3_length: 13; d_call: TRBD1; j_call: TRBJ2-7
cdr3_nt: TGTGCCAGCAGCCAAGAAACAGTCACTGAAGCTTTCTTT; cdr3_aa: CASSQETVTEAFF; clone_size: NA; v_call: TRBV14; cdr3_length: 13; d_call: NA; j_call: TRBJ1-1
cdr3_nt: TGTGCCAGCAGCCCTCAGACAGCTATCGGCTACACCTTC; cdr3_aa: CASSPQTAIGYTF; clone_size: NA; v_call: TRBV11-2; cdr3_length: 13; d_call: NA; j_call: TRBJ1-2
cdr3_nt: TGTGCCAGCAGCTCCTCCCTCGGGGGGGACACTGAAGCTTTCTTT; cdr3_aa: CASSSSLGGDTEAFF; clone_size: NA; v_call: TRBV7-9; cdr3_length: 15; d_call: NA; j_call: TRBJ1-1
cdr3_nt: TGTGCCAGCAGCTTAGATTCCGGGGGGGTAACAGATACGCAGTATTTT; cdr3_aa: CASSLDSGGVTDTQYF; clone_size: NA; v_call: TRBV7-3; cdr3_length: 16; d_call: TRBD2; j_call: TRBJ2-3
cdr3_nt: TGTGCCTGGAGTGTTCCTGGCGTCGCGGGGGCGTACACTGAAGCTTTCTTT; cdr3_aa: CAWSVPGVAGAYTEAFF; clone_size: NA; v_call: TRBV30; cdr3_length: 17; d_call: NA; j_call: TRBJ1-1
cdr3_nt: TGTGCCAGCAGCTTAGTACAAGAGGGTAAAGGCTACACCTTC; cdr3_aa: CASSLVQEGKGYTF; clone_size: NA; v_call: TRBV7-2; cdr3_length: 14; d_call: NA; j_call: TRBJ1-2
cdr3_nt: TGTGCCAGCAGCGTAGGGGACAGGCGGCACATATATTTT; cdr3_aa: CASSVGDRRHIYF; clone_size: NA; v_call: TRBV9; cdr3_length: 13; d_call: TRBD1; j_call: TRBJ1-3
cdr3_nt: TGTGCCAGCAGTTACAGCGGGAGGTCTGGAAACACCATATATTTT; cdr3_aa: CASSYSGRSGNTIYF; clone_size: NA; v_call: TRBV6-2/TRBV6-3; cdr3_length: 15; d_call: NA; j_call: TRBJ1-3
cdr3_nt: TGTGCCAGCAGCTTAGGAGGGACTGGGGCCAACGTCCTGACTTTC; cdr3_aa: CASSLGGTGANVLTF; clone_size: once; v_call: TRBV7-6; cdr3_length: 15; d_call: NA; j_call: TRBJ2-6
cdr3_nt: TGTGCCAGCAGATGGGACAGGGATGAAAAACTGTTTTTT; cdr3_aa: CASRWDRDEKLFF; clone_size: NA; v_call: TRBV6-5; cdr3_length: 13; d_call: TRBD1; j_call: TRBJ1-4
cdr3_nt: TGTGCCAGCAGTCGGGACAGGGTGGGCTCCTATAATTCACCCCTCCACTTT; cdr3_aa: CASSRDRVGSYNSPLHF; clone_size: NA; v_call: TRBV2; cdr3_length: 17; d_call: TRBD1; j_call: TRBJ1-6
cdr3_nt: TGTGCCACCAGTGAGCTTACAGGGGGCGGTGGGAATGAGCAGTTCTTC; cdr3_aa: CATSELTGGGGNEQFF; clone_size: NA; v_call: TRBV24-1; cdr3_length: 16; d_call: TRBD1; j_call: TRBJ2-1
cdr3_nt: TGCGCCAGCAGCCAAGATCAGGGTAGCAATCAGCCCCAGCATTTT; cdr3_aa: CASSQDQGSNQPQHF; clone_size: NA; v_call: TRBV4-3; cdr3_length: 15; d_call: NA; j_call: TRBJ1-5
cdr3_nt: TGCGCCAGCAGCTTTACAGGGGGTTATACTGAAGCTTTCTTT; cdr3_aa: CASSFTGGYTEAFF; clone_size: NA; v_call: TRBV5-1; cdr3_length: 14; d_call: TRBD1; j_call: TRBJ1-1
cdr3_nt: TGTGCCAGCAGCGCTAGCGGGTTCTACAATGAGCAGTTCTTC; cdr3_aa: CASSASGFYNEQFF; clone_size: NA; v_call: TRBV9; cdr3_length: 14; d_call: TRBD2; j_call: TRBJ2-1
cdr3_nt: TGTGCCAGCGCCCGGGACAGTAGCACAGATACGCAGTATTTT; cdr3_aa: CASARDSSTDTQYF; clone_size: few; v_call: TRBV6-4; cdr3_length: 14; d_call: TRBD1; j_call: TRBJ2-3
cdr3_nt: TGTGCCAGTAGTTGGGAGGGGGGAACTGAAGCTTTCTTT; cdr3_aa: CASSWEGGTEAFF; clone_size: once; v_call: TRBV19; cdr3_length: 13; d_call: NA; j_call: TRBJ1-1
cdr3_nt: TGCAGTGCTAGTAATTTGGGACAGCACTACGAGCAGTACTTC; cdr3_aa: CSASNLGQHYEQYF; clone_size: NA; v_call: TRBV20-1; cdr3_length: 14; d_call: TRBD1; j_call: TRBJ2-7
cdr3_nt: TGTGCCAGCAGTAGGATGACACCGAGCTCCTACGAGCAGTACTTC; cdr3_aa: CASSRMTPSSYEQYF; clone_size: NA; v_call: TRBV2; cdr3_length: 15; d_call: NA; j_call: TRBJ2-7
cdr3_nt: TGTGCCTGGAGTGATCGGGGTTCACCCCTCCACTTT; cdr3_aa: CAWSDRGSPLHF; clone_size: NA; v_call: TRBV30; cdr3_length: 12; d_call: NA; j_call: TRBJ1-6
cdr3_nt: TGCGCCAGCAGCCAAGGGGGGGGAGCGCTGCCCTATGGCTACACCTTC; cdr3_aa: CASSQGGGALPYGYTF; clone_size: once; v_call: TRBV4-3; cdr3_length: 16; d_call: NA; j_call: TRBJ1-2
cdr3_nt: TGTGCCAGCAGTGAAGACAGGGGAACTGAAGCTTTCTTT; cdr3_aa: CASSEDRGTEAFF; clone_size: NA; v_call: TRBV2; cdr3_length: 13; d_call: TRBD1; j_call: TRBJ1-1
cdr3_nt: TGTGCCAGCAGCCTCTGGGGACAGACTGGTCGGGAGACCCAGTACTTC; cdr3_aa: CASSLWGQTGRETQYF; clone_size: NA; v_call: TRBV14; cdr3_length: 16; d_call: TRBD1; j_call: TRBJ2-5
cdr3_nt: TGTGCCAGCACCAAAGGACAGGGCTATTACTATGGCTACACCTTC; cdr3_aa: CASTKGQGYYYGYTF; clone_size: NA; v_call: TRBV5-6; cdr3_length: 15; d_call: TRBD1; j_call: TRBJ1-2
cdr3_nt: TGTGCCAGCACCTCCTTGACAAGGGGGACCCAGTACTTC; cdr3_aa: CASTSLTRGTQYF; clone_size: NA; v_call: TRBV6-8; cdr3_length: 13; d_call: NA; j_call: TRBJ2-5
cdr3_nt: TGTGCCAGCTCCCGCACCGGGGAGAGGTATAGCAATCAGCCCCAGCATTTT; cdr3_aa: CASSRTGERYSNQPQHF; clone_size: once; v_call: TRBV18; cdr3_length: 17; d_call: NA; j_call: TRBJ1-5
cdr3_nt: TGTGCCGGGACTCGGGCACTCAACACCGGGGAGCTGTTTTTT; cdr3_aa: CAGTRALNTGELFF; clone_size: NA; v_call: TRBV7-9; cdr3_length: 14; d_call: NA; j_call: TRBJ2-2
cdr3_nt: TGTGCCAGCAGCCCTCAGGTCGGGGGGAACTACGAGCAGTACTTC; cdr3_aa: CASSPQVGGNYEQYF; clone_size: NA; v_call: TRBV7-3; cdr3_length: 15; d_call: TRBD2; j_call: TRBJ2-7